The TCR beta chain under discussion was sequenced for a study of cytomegalovirus exposure and HLA in healthy donors. As for the study in general: The early release's HLA-typed donors yielded roughly 85 million unique TCRs. Study results and limitations: The study put 150 to 200 TCR beta chains on its list as cytomegalovirus-associated.

The PCR had 60 Vbeta and 13 Jbeta primers. Repertoires were generated with immunoSEQ multiplex PCR, while TCRdb's copy carries only in-frame clones and drops some. This table holds 90,000 to 140,000 clones, about three quarters found once. In the case of this clone: Its specificity is unknown.

The sequencing sample was made of PBMCs. The sequence came from a male donor in good health and CMV-seronegative.

The CDR3 reads CASSPGELSPLHF. In DNA form, the CDR3 reads TGTGCCAGCAGCCCGGGGGAGCTATCACCCCTCCACTTT. V and J are TRBV9 and TRBJ1-6, with a tentative D call TRBD1 (5 bases). V was clipped by 4 bases and J by 10 bases, with 12 bases between them. The germline gives CDR1 SGDLS, CDR2 YYNGEE. There are 13 residues in the CDR3. Together with reference TRBV9 and TRBJ1-6, the CDR3 gives the full variable domain: DSGVTQTPKHLITATGQRVTLRCSPRSGDLSVYWYQQSLDQGLQFLIQYYNGEERAKGNILERFSAQQFPDLHSELNLSSLELGDSALYFCASSPGELSPLHFGNGTRLTVT.